This is a list of T cell receptor beta chains from one sample in a study of cytomegalovirus exposure and HLA in healthy donors. Only in-frame clones appear in the TCRdb table, and some are missing; sequencing was by immunoSEQ multiplex PCR. The sample records 150,000 to 200,000 clones, 70% to 90% being singletons. The sample was PBMCs. The receptors here all came from a woman between 18 and 29 years old in good health and CMV-seronegative. CDR3s include the opening cysteine and the closing phenylalanine or tryptophan. A D gene is named only where the DNA matches it firmly. Clone size is stated in some rows and not others, as once, few, many or a class when expanded.

cdr3_length,clone_size,v_call,d_call,j_call,cdr3_aa,cdr3_nt
13,-,TRBV2,-,TRBJ2-7,CASSPESLHEQYF,TGTGCCAGCAGTCCCGAGAGTCTGCACGAGCAGTACTTC
15,-,TRBV28,TRBD1,TRBJ1-5,CASSGQGARSQPQHF,TGTGCCAGCAGTGGACAGGGGGCGAGGAGTCAGCCCCAGCATTTT
16,once,TRBV5-8,TRBD1,TRBJ2-3,CASSPGTDSSTDTQYF,TGTGCCAGCAGCCCCGGGACAGATTCTAGCACAGATACGCAGTATTTT
11,-,TRBV19,-,TRBJ1-2,CASRSNYGYTF,TGTGCCAGCCGTTCTAACTATGGCTACACCTTC
13,-,TRBV11-2,-,TRBJ1-5,CASSLDRDQPQHF,TGTGCCAGCAGCTTAGACAGGGATCAGCCCCAGCATTTT
13,-,TRBV10-3,TRBD1,TRBJ2-2,CAISGQGSGELFF,TGTGCCATCAGTGGACAGGGATCCGGGGAGCTGTTTTTT
15,-,TRBV4-2,-,TRBJ1-6,CASSQIGTRNSPLHF,TGTGCCAGCAGCCAGATCGGGACAAGAAATTCACCCCTCCACTTT
13,-,TRBV5-1,-,TRBJ2-7,CASSLNTVYEQYF,TGCGCCAGCAGCTTGAACACCGTCTACGAGCAGTACTTC
13,-,TRBV6-1,-,TRBJ2-7,CASRRDSSYEQYF,TGTGCCAGCAGGCGGGACTCATCCTACGAGCAGTACTTC
15,-,TRBV5-4,-,TRBJ1-6,CASSVYTGFNSPLHF,TGTGCCAGCAGCGTATACACAGGGTTTAATTCACCCCTCCACTTT
14,few,TRBV5-6,-,TRBJ2-1,CASSLQGSYNEQFF,TGTGCCAGCAGCTTGCAGGGTTCCTACAATGAGCAGTTCTTC
15,-,TRBV2,TRBD1,TRBJ2-5,CASSNRDRVVETQYF,TGTGCCAGCAGTAACCGGGACAGGGTAGTGGAGACCCAGTACTTC
13,few,TRBV19,-,TRBJ1-2,CASSWRTNYGYTF,TGTGCCAGTAGTTGGAGGACTAACTATGGCTACACCTTC
15,-,TRBV5-4,-,TRBJ2-1,CASSLEPGTSNEQFF,TGTGCCAGCAGCTTGGAACCGGGGACTTCCAATGAGCAGTTCTTC
16,-,TRBV10-3,-,TRBJ2-1,CAISELTERLFNEQFF,TGTGCCATCAGTGAGCTCACGGAGAGGCTATTCAATGAGCAGTTCTTC
11,-,TRBV29-1,-,TRBJ1-2,CSVELGGGYTF,TGCAGCGTTGAACTAGGGGGAGGCTACACCTTC
14,few,TRBV7-2,TRBD1,TRBJ2-3,CASSPGQGTDTQYF,TGTGCCAGCAGCCCGGGACAGGGCACAGATACGCAGTATTTT
16,-,TRBV7-6,TRBD1,TRBJ1-4,CASSPEPGQGAVKLFF,TGTGCCAGCAGCCCCGAGCCCGGACAGGGGGCAGTAAAACTGTTTTTT
15,once,TRBV5-1,-,TRBJ2-3,CASSPQGLATDTQYF,TGCGCCAGCAGCCCCCAGGGCTTAGCCACAGATACGCAGTATTTT
14,-,TRBV29-1,TRBD1,TRBJ1-2,CSVVWTGGPYGYTF,TGCAGCGTTGTTTGGACAGGGGGACCATATGGCTACACCTTC
16,-,TRBV2,-,TRBJ2-1,CASSYSRETRYNEQFF,TGTGCCAGCAGTTACAGCCGGGAAACGAGATACAATGAGCAGTTCTTC
13,once,TRBV7-8,-,TRBJ2-5,CASSLSGYETQYF,TGTGCCAGCAGCTTATCGGGATATGAGACCCAGTACTTC